This is a list of T cell receptor beta chains from one sample in a study of blood T cell repertoires in COVID-19. Clones were read by immunoSEQ multiplex PCR, and TCRdb kept only the in-frame ones, dropping some. Found here are roughly 80,000 clones, 85% to 90% of them singletons; the top ten hold roughly 14%. Sequences were obtained from peripheral blood. The receptors originated from a woman in her 70s with acute or convalescent COVID-19. CDR3s include the opening cysteine and the closing phenylalanine or tryptophan. The D gene is left open where the match is weak. Clone size is not always given. Where it is, it says once, few, many or a class for expanded clones.

clone_size: NA
d_call: NA
j_call: TRBJ2-4
v_call: TRBV3-1/TRBV3-2
cdr3_nt: TGTGCCAGCAGCCAAGACCCCACAGGGCATAGAAACATTCAGTACTTC
cdr3_aa: CASSQDPTGHRNIQYF

clone_size: NA
d_call: TRBD1
j_call: TRBJ2-5
v_call: TRBV6-2/TRBV6-3
cdr3_nt: TGTGCCAGCAGTGACAGGGTCGAGACCCAGTACTTC
cdr3_aa: CASSDRVETQYF

clone_size: NA
d_call: TRBD2
j_call: TRBJ2-1
v_call: TRBV6-2/TRBV6-3
cdr3_nt: TGTGCCAGCAGCCCAGCGGGGGGGCCAATTCGGCAGTTCTTC
cdr3_aa: CASSPAGGPIRQFF

clone_size: NA
d_call: NA
j_call: TRBJ2-1
v_call: TRBV20-1
cdr3_nt: TGCAGTGCTGGGGCGGGGAATGAGCAGTTCTTC
cdr3_aa: CSAGAGNEQFF

clone_size: once
d_call: TRBD1
j_call: TRBJ2-3
v_call: TRBV5-1
cdr3_nt: TGCGCCAGCAGCTTGGGTAGAGGGACAGGAGGCACAGATACGCAGTATTTT
cdr3_aa: CASSLGRGTGGTDTQYF

clone_size: NA
d_call: TRBD1
j_call: TRBJ2-5
v_call: TRBV4-1
cdr3_nt: TGCGCCAGCAGCCAGGCGGGACAGGGGTTCGACGAGACCCAGTACTTC
cdr3_aa: CASSQAGQGFDETQYF

clone_size: NA
d_call: NA
j_call: TRBJ1-2
v_call: TRBV3-1/TRBV3-2
cdr3_nt: TGTGCCAGCAGTCTCCAGGGAGGTGGCTACACCTTC
cdr3_aa: CASSLQGGGYTF

clone_size: NA
d_call: NA
j_call: TRBJ2-3
v_call: TRBV13
cdr3_nt: TGTGCCAGCAGCTCAAGTACAGGGCGGGATACGCAGTATTTT
cdr3_aa: CASSSSTGRDTQYF

clone_size: NA
d_call: TRBD2
j_call: TRBJ2-1
v_call: TRBV6-6
cdr3_nt: TGTGCCAGCAGGAACCCCGGGGGGAATAGGGAGTTCTTC
cdr3_aa: CASRNPGGNREFF

clone_size: NA
d_call: TRBD1
j_call: TRBJ1-1
v_call: TRBV28
cdr3_nt: TGTGCCAGCAGTCGGACAGGGGGCAGGGGGAACACTGAAGCTTTCTTT
cdr3_aa: CASSRTGGRGNTEAFF

clone_size: NA
d_call: NA
j_call: TRBJ1-6
v_call: TRBV11-2
cdr3_nt: TGTGCCAGCACCCCCCTTTCCAGTAATTCACCCCTCCACTTT
cdr3_aa: CASTPLSSNSPLHF

clone_size: once
d_call: NA
j_call: TRBJ2-5
v_call: TRBV12-3/TRBV12-4
cdr3_nt: TGTGCCAGCAGTTCCGAAGGAGCTAACCAGTACTTC
cdr3_aa: CASSSEGANQYF

clone_size: NA
d_call: TRBD1
j_call: TRBJ1-6
v_call: TRBV6-5
cdr3_nt: TGTGCCAGCAGGGACAGGGAAAATTCACCCCTCCACTTT
cdr3_aa: CASRDRENSPLHF

clone_size: once
d_call: TRBD1
j_call: TRBJ2-6
v_call: TRBV18
cdr3_nt: TGTGCCAGCTCACCCCGGGACAGCGGCAGCTCTGGGGCCAACGTCCTGACTTTC
cdr3_aa: CASSPRDSGSSGANVLTF

clone_size: NA
d_call: TRBD1
j_call: TRBJ1-6
v_call: TRBV18
cdr3_nt: TGTGCCAGCTCACGGGGACAGAATAATTCACCCCTCCACTTT
cdr3_aa: CASSRGQNNSPLHF

clone_size: NA
d_call: NA
j_call: TRBJ1-2
v_call: TRBV6-6
cdr3_nt: TGTGCCAGCACCAAGAACGGCTATGGCTACACCTTC
cdr3_aa: CASTKNGYGYTF

clone_size: NA
d_call: NA
j_call: TRBJ1-5
v_call: TRBV7-2
cdr3_nt: TGTGCTACCGGGGTTTATAGCAATCAGCCCCAGCATTTT
cdr3_aa: CATGVYSNQPQHF

clone_size: NA
d_call: TRBD1
j_call: TRBJ2-3
v_call: TRBV28
cdr3_nt: TGTGCCAGCAGTTCCATCGGGACAGGGGATAGCACAGATACGCAGTATTTT
cdr3_aa: CASSSIGTGDSTDTQYF

clone_size: once
d_call: NA
j_call: TRBJ2-1
v_call: TRBV6-5
cdr3_nt: TGTGCCAGCACCGCATCAGGGACCTACAATGAGCAGTTCTTC
cdr3_aa: CASTASGTYNEQFF

clone_size: NA
d_call: NA
j_call: TRBJ2-2
v_call: TRBV5-4
cdr3_nt: TGTGCCAGCAGAGTTCTTGGGCAGACCACCGGGGAGCTGTTTTTT
cdr3_aa: CASRVLGQTTGELFF

clone_size: NA
d_call: TRBD2
j_call: TRBJ2-3
v_call: TRBV5-1
cdr3_nt: TGCGCCAGTTGTGTGGGGGGGAGGACAGATACGCAGTATTTT
cdr3_aa: CASCVGGRTDTQYF

clone_size: NA
d_call: TRBD2
j_call: TRBJ2-3
v_call: TRBV5-1
cdr3_nt: TGCGCCAGCAGCTTGGATCCGGCGGGAGGGACAGATACGCAGTATTTT
cdr3_aa: CASSLDPAGGTDTQYF

clone_size: NA
d_call: NA
j_call: TRBJ1-5
v_call: TRBV21-1
cdr3_nt: TGTGCCAGCAGCTTCCCGGACAGGGTTTTTCAGCCCCAGCATTTT
cdr3_aa: CASSFPDRVFQPQHF

clone_size: few
d_call: TRBD1
j_call: TRBJ2-1
v_call: TRBV3-1/TRBV3-2
cdr3_nt: TGTGCCAGCAGCACGCGACAGGGCTACAATGAGCAGTTCTTC
cdr3_aa: CASSTRQGYNEQFF

clone_size: NA
d_call: NA
j_call: TRBJ1-1
v_call: TRBV18
cdr3_nt: TGTGCCAGCTCACCACGCGGGTCTGAGTCGCTATTGAGGACTGAAGCTTTCTTT
cdr3_aa: CASSPRGSESLLRTEAFF

clone_size: NA
d_call: NA
j_call: TRBJ2-3
v_call: TRBV24-1
cdr3_nt: TGTGCCACCAGGTCGGCGGGTACAGGGAGAGATACGCAGTATTTT
cdr3_aa: CATRSAGTGRDTQYF

clone_size: NA
d_call: TRBD1
j_call: TRBJ1-1
v_call: TRBV27
cdr3_nt: TGTGCCAGCAGTTTGAGCAGGGGGGACACTGAAGCTTTCTTT
cdr3_aa: CASSLSRGDTEAFF

clone_size: few
d_call: TRBD2
j_call: TRBJ2-2
v_call: TRBV7-6
cdr3_nt: TGTGCCAGCAGCCTCAACAAACCTAGCGGGGCCACCGGGGAGCTGTTTTTT
cdr3_aa: CASSLNKPSGATGELFF

clone_size: NA
d_call: NA
j_call: TRBJ1-1
v_call: TRBV5-1
cdr3_nt: TGCGCCAGCAGCTTCTTACAGTGGCAGCAAACCACTGAAGCTTTCTTT
cdr3_aa: CASSFLQWQQTTEAFF

clone_size: NA
d_call: TRBD2
j_call: TRBJ2-1
v_call: TRBV5-1
cdr3_nt: TGCGCCAGCAGCTTGGTGACTAGCGGGACAGAGCAGTTCTTC
cdr3_aa: CASSLVTSGTEQFF

clone_size: NA
d_call: TRBD2
j_call: TRBJ2-3
v_call: TRBV7-2
cdr3_nt: TGTGCCAGCAGCAAGATGACTAGCGGGGATGGCACAGATACGCAGTATTTT
cdr3_aa: CASSKMTSGDGTDTQYF

clone_size: NA
d_call: NA
j_call: TRBJ2-2
v_call: TRBV24-1
cdr3_nt: TGTGCCACCAGAGCGACAGGGGAGGGCACCGGGGAGCTGTTTTTT
cdr3_aa: CATRATGEGTGELFF

clone_size: NA
d_call: NA
j_call: TRBJ2-2
v_call: TRBV7-2
cdr3_nt: TGTGCCAGCACCCCTTCCGGGGAGCTGTTTTTT
cdr3_aa: CASTPSGELFF

clone_size: NA
d_call: NA
j_call: TRBJ1-4
v_call: TRBV5-4
cdr3_nt: TGTGCCAGCAGCCCGGGTACTTCAGCAACTAATGAAAAACTGTTTTTT
cdr3_aa: CASSPGTSATNEKLFF

clone_size: NA
d_call: TRBD1
j_call: TRBJ2-1
v_call: TRBV28
cdr3_nt: TGTGCCAGCAGTGTCGCCCAGGGGGCCAATGAGCAGTTCTTC
cdr3_aa: CASSVAQGANEQFF

clone_size: NA
d_call: TRBD2
j_call: TRBJ2-1
v_call: TRBV10-3
cdr3_nt: TGTGCCATCAGTCTTAGCGGGGGGGCGGGCAATGAGCAGTTCTTC
cdr3_aa: CAISLSGGAGNEQFF

clone_size: NA
d_call: NA
j_call: TRBJ2-5
v_call: TRBV4-3
cdr3_nt: TGCGCCAGCAGTAGACAGGCCCCTTCAGAGATCCAGTACTTC
cdr3_aa: CASSRQAPSEIQYF